These T cell receptor beta chains were read from a single sample in a study of shared clonotypes between healthy human individuals. Repertoires were generated with immunoSEQ multiplex PCR, while TCRdb's copy carries only in-frame clones and drops some. Among about 2 million clones listed, roughly 94% were seen once. Sequencing used naive CD8+ T cells sorted from blood. Source of these receptors: a man aged 18 to 35 in good health. Each CDR3 is given with its conserved first and last residue. The order of the fields is D gene, clone size, J gene, V gene, CDR3 protein, CDR3 DNA. The D gene is left open where the match is weak. Rows give clone size only sometimes, using once, few, many, or a class for an expanded clone.

>TRBD2|.|TRBJ2-3|TRBV30
CAWSGGVGDTQYF
TGTGCCTGGAGCGGGGGGGTAGGAGATACGCAGTATTTT
>.|.|TRBJ2-4|TRBV5-8
CASSLVWYSYIQYF
TGTGCCAGCAGCTTGGTTTGGTATAGTTACATTCAGTACTTC
>TRBD1|.|TRBJ2-7|TRBV4-1
CASSQKQGAYEQYF
TGCGCCAGCAGCCAAAAGCAGGGGGCCTACGAGCAGTACTTC
>.|.|TRBJ2-1|TRBV7-3
CASSPGSYNEQFF
TGTGCCAGCAGCCCCGGGTCCTACAATGAGCAGTTCTTC
>.|.|TRBJ2-7|TRBV7-8
CASSPLGAFSYEQYF
TGTGCCAGCAGCCCGCTGGGCGCCTTTTCCTACGAGCAGTACTTC
>TRBD2|.|TRBJ2-7|TRBV27
CASSFSGGALYEQYF
TGTGCCAGCAGTTTTAGCGGGGGGGCCCTCTACGAGCAGTACTTC
>.|.|TRBJ2-1|TRBV11-2
CASSLGGVEQFF
TGTGCCAGCAGCTTAGGTGGGGTTGAGCAGTTCTTC
>TRBD2|.|TRBJ2-5|TRBV7-9
CASSPQWGGYQETQYF
TGTGCCAGCAGCCCTCAGTGGGGGGGGTACCAAGAGACCCAGTACTTC
>TRBD1|.|TRBJ2-7|TRBV9
CASSDGTASSYEQYF
TGTGCCAGCAGCGACGGGACAGCGAGCTCCTACGAGCAGTACTTC
>TRBD2|.|TRBJ2-3|TRBV11-2
CASSRGLATTTDTQYF
TGTGCCAGCAGCCGGGGACTAGCGACAACGACAGATACGCAGTATTTT
>.|.|TRBJ2-1|TRBV29-1
CSVLQGLLYNEQFF
TGCAGCGTCCTACAGGGTTTACTCTACAATGAGCAGTTCTTC
>TRBD2|.|TRBJ2-5|TRBV5-1
CASSTTLAGGLVQETQYF
TGCGCCAGCAGCACCACCCTAGCGGGGGGGCTCGTCCAAGAGACCCAGTACTTC
>.|once|TRBJ1-1|TRBV14
CASSQGPDAFF
TGTGCCAGCAGCCAAGGACCCGACGCTTTCTTT
>.|.|TRBJ2-5|TRBV11-2
CASSSRDRQRETQYF
TGTGCCAGCAGCTCGCGGGACAGACAAAGAGAGACCCAGTACTTC
>.|once|TRBJ2-7|TRBV6-5
CASSPQGEGDYEQYF
TGTGCCAGCAGTCCACAGGGGGAGGGAGACTACGAGCAGTACTTC
>.|.|TRBJ1-2|TRBV19
CASSTGVNYGYTF
TGTGCCAGTAGTACAGGTGTGAACTATGGCTACACCTTC
>.|.|TRBJ2-7|TRBV13
CASSSGSLAYEQYF
TGTGCCAGCAGCTCGGGTAGTCTTGCCTACGAGCAGTACTTC
>TRBD1|.|TRBJ1-6|TRBV15
CATTATGGGSPLHF
TGTGCCACCACCGCGACAGGGGGCGGTTCACCCCTCCACTTT
>.|.|TRBJ2-3|TRBV4-3
CASSQDRLLVATDTQYF
TGCGCCAGCAGCCAAGATCGGCTCTTGGTGGCCACAGATACGCAGTATTTT
>.|.|TRBJ1-1|TRBV4-1
CASSLQGGTEAFF
TGCGCCAGCAGCCTACAGGGTGGGACTGAAGCTTTCTTT